This T cell receptor beta chain was captured by sequencing in a study of T cell changes during pregnancy in multiple sclerosis. Sequenced by immunoSEQ multiplex PCR; TCRdb stores in-frame clones only, minus some. The sample holds over 55,000 clones, approximately 92% seen once. This clone was recorded only once. The CDR3 spans 19 residues. In germline, CDR1 is SGDLS, CDR2 YYNGEE. V lost 4 bases and J lost 9; bases outside the gene matches: 22. The TCR was taken from a female donor with multiple sclerosis, enrolled in a pregnancy study. The chain employs TRBV9 and TRBJ2-1, with 10 bases aligning to TRBD2. The material was peripheral blood, obtained in the first trimester of pregnancy. CDR3: CASSFRASGSGGGSGEQFF. Here the CDR3 DNA reads TGTGCCAGCAGCTTTAGGGCTAGCGGGAGTGGGGGGGGGTCGGGTGAGCAGTTCTTC.